The source of this T cell receptor (beta chain) is a study of cytomegalovirus exposure and HLA in healthy donors (dated by TCRdb to between 2016 and 2019). Context from the whole study: In an earlier analysis of 450 to 750 of the donors, about 270 Gb of sequence data and 90 million to 130 million unique TCR beta sequences from about 179 million T cells were reported. In an earlier analysis of roughly 600 of the donors, high-throughput TCR beta sequencing was used to judge whether each TCR beta V gene segment behaved as functional or pseudogenic. A separate validation cohort of about 110 different subjects was used in addition to the roughly 700-subject first cohort. To predict cytomegalovirus infection status, the study brought together high-throughput TCR immunosequencing, statistical association of individual TCRs with disease status, and machine learning. An early release that covered some 640 HLA-typed donors contained about 300 gigabases of sequencing data and around 80 million unique TCR sequences. A later analysis re-examined previously published TCR beta repertoires from more than 550 donors and added high-resolution HLA genotyping to investigate patterns of TCR occurrence. A later genetic analysis took genome-wide SNP genotypes for about 55% of the 666 donors and used that subset as a discovery cohort. Using immunosequencing, the study profiled T cell repertoires from about 620 subjects and related those repertoires to cytomegalovirus serostatus. Among the roughly 400 genotyped donors, around 81% belonged to the genetic ancestry cluster associated with self-reported Caucasian donors. In the later analysis, no new phenotypic data were used to find candidate immune exposures; instead, reliance was placed on TCR beta sequences and their occurrence across donors. Among around 400 genotyped donors of the cohort, an average of approximately 220,000 unique TCR beta nucleotide sequences was sequenced per donor, of which approximately 19% were non-productive. Class I and class II HLA loci were covered by the typing at four-digit resolution. All discovery cohort repertoires had been generated on a single sequencing platform. Donor age, sex, ethnicity and CMV serostatus were compiled together with the repertoire data. Roughly five DR-DQ haplotypes were handled as single units for association and clustering, since linkage in the cohort was strong. The study aimed to test whether cataloging public T cell receptors could reveal signatures of past pathogen exposure. Typing coverage varied by locus: about 629-640 donors for A, B, C, DRB1 and DQB1; roughly 560 for DQA1; nearly 610 for DPA1; approximately 490 for DPB1. The study at large found these results: This cohort had only TCR beta chains sequenced, and the lack of alpha or paired-chain data limited which features could be detected. In a later analysis, TCR association rates were found to vary across HLA loci, with the most associated TCRs seen for DRB1 alleles and the fewest for HLA-C alleles. Across donors, most TCR sequences were observed very rarely, whereas some public TCRs were present in many individuals. A few of the identified cytomegalovirus-associated TCR beta chains were confirmed in vitro to be specific for cytomegalovirus antigens. Because counts were too low, roughly 18 rarely observed V segments, including chromosome 9 orphons, were left out of the earlier analysis of about 500 of the donors. In a later genetic analysis, fewer N-insertions in productive TCRs were reported among donors in an Asian-associated ancestry cluster than the 666-donor mean. Most CMV-associated TCR beta chains appeared to be HLA-restricted in a later analysis, and the HLA associations seemed to be driven largely by CMV exposure. Specific HLA alleles were associated with over 15,000 TCR beta sequences at a false discovery rate of 0.05 in a later analysis. It was suggested by the authors that the approach could potentially be generalized to other disease states and immunological phenotypes. In a later analysis, HLA-associated TCR beta chains showed more clonal expansion and lower generation probabilities than non-associated chains that were equally common. Correlated functional status among segregating V segments might reflect linkage disequilibrium, but an unknown experimental factor could not be ruled out. A cluster of highly shared sequence variants was judged likely to represent a technical artifact of the sequencing pipeline. A further reported finding was that TCR beta sequences accurately predicted the HLA-A and HLA-B alleles for most subjects in the first cohort. An association between a missense DCLRE1C variant and V-gene and J-gene trimming of TCR beta chains was found in a later genetic analysis and replicated in an independent cohort. In the study, approximately 150 TCR beta chains were listed as associated with cytomegalovirus. Some IMGT-functional V segments, including TRBV6-2 and TRBV6-3, could not be told apart with the 87-base-pair reads, so those segments were excluded. Because HLA typing was unavailable for some donors at each locus, only the typed subset was used in association tests. The classifier was reported to diagnose cytomegalovirus status with high specificity and sensitivity in both the original and validation cohorts. Sequencing depth was assumed to be roughly uniform across donors in the presence/absence analyses, though that assumption may not hold. In an earlier analysis of some 540 of the donors, most TCR beta V segments appeared in productive rearrangements about 87% or about 30% of the time, broadly matching IMGT annotations. The only immune exposure information available for the cohort was CMV serostatus. Assigning TCR associations to individual alleles was difficult when HLA alleles, especially DR and DQ, strongly co-occurred. According to a later analysis, parvovirus B19, influenza, CMV and Epstein-Barr virus appeared linked to several top co-occurrence clusters.

With respect to this clone: No cognate antigen has been identified for it. No qualities accompany the bases; no much larger clone lies one base away.

Library generation was performed with the immunoSEQ multiplex PCR assay. A mixture of 60 forward primers for TCR Vbeta segments and 13 reverse primers for TCR Jbeta segments was used in the multiplex PCR. Amplification of the CDR3 region of rearranged TCR beta genes was performed with a multiplex PCR assay on genomic DNA. On the Illumina HiSeq System, the amplified TCR beta libraries were sequenced as 87-base-pair reads. On the authors' methods: A later analysis counted about 80 million unique TCR beta chains across the 550 to 700 repertoires, and around 9.9 million of these chains were shared by at least two donors. Raw reads were error-corrected and collapsed into unique sequences with a nearest-neighbor algorithm that merged closely related sequences to remove PCR and sequencing errors. V, D and J gene segments were assigned by aligning CDR3 sequences to IMGT reference sequences. Each retained sequence needed at least a six-nucleotide match to both a V gene segment and a J gene segment. Rearrangements were called productive when the CDR3 lacked stop codons and stayed in frame with V and J; all others were non-productive. Following IMGT convention, CDR3 was defined as the stretch from the second conserved V-encoded cysteine to the conserved J-encoded phenylalanine. The earlier analysis of 450 to 750 of the donors excluded any sequence lacking an unambiguous match to a single V gene segment. An earlier analysis of a few hundred of the donors classified V segments as functional when productive rearrangements were above 56.7% and as segregating when the standard deviation between donors was above 5%. A statistical classification framework was built for diagnosing cytomegalovirus status from the catalog of TCR beta chain sequences. V and J gene assignment, in a later analysis, came from comparing TCR nucleotide sequences with IMGT/GENE-DB human TR gene sequences. Using the TCRdist pipeline, a later analysis assigned CDR3 sequences along with most-parsimonious VDJ recombination scenarios. In a later analysis, each TCR beta chain was defined by its CDR3 amino acid sequence together with its V-gene family, and reads lacking a unique V-gene family were excluded. A later analysis removed roughly 590 highly shared, low-generation-probability nucleotide sequences to deal with suspected cross-contamination and a sequencing artifact. In a later analysis, a clonal expansion index for each public chain was calculated from normalized within-repertoire ranks of inferred template counts. A later analysis computed generation probabilities with a VDJ recombination model fitted to out-of-frame rearrangements, and checked the results against IGoR. In a later analysis, TCR-TCR, TCR-HLA and TCR-CMV co-occurrence was scored with hypergeometric tests, and a repertoire-size bias correction was applied to TCR pairs. In a later analysis, false discovery rates were estimated by permuting HLA or CMV assignments 20 times. In a later analysis, co-occurring TCRs were grouped using DBSCAN, and TCRdist sequence similarity was added for clustering within HLA-allele-positive subsets. For co-occurrence clustering, repertoires with fewer than 30,000 or more than 120,000 public chains were excluded, along with 5 or 6 repertoires with anomalous nucleotide sharing. TCRdb took this table from immuneACCESS and kept in-frame rearrangements with V and J called. Such tables lack part of the clones; where checked against another copy, unresolved V genes explain under half of the gap, and the rest is unexplained. Clone size and V and J calls were adopted from that table, with D and trimming inferred from the DNA. This sample is represented by under 130,000 clones; around three quarters of them were singletons. Jointly, the top ten make up 3.1% of the sample.

In total, just over 650 healthy bone marrow donors made up the cohort. Cohort members were all nominally healthy when sampled, although unrecorded immune exposures were likely present. The donor was CMV seronegative and belonged to the group of more than 300 seronegative cohort members. A peripheral blood sample was provided by each donor, and peripheral blood mononuclear cells were used for TCR beta sequencing. Genomic DNA extraction from the blood cell samples was performed with the Qiagen DNeasy Blood Extraction Kit. V lost 6 bases and J lost 4 bases, and the count of bases not matched to a germline gene is 6. CDR1 and CDR2 (MDHEN, SYDVKM) derive from the germline V gene. The CDR3 holds 15 amino acids from the cysteine to the phenylalanine. The kept DNA is CDR3 alone, 45 bases in frame from the first base.

The origin of this receptor is a woman aged 35 to 49 in good health and CMV-seronegative. The chain links TRBV28 with TRBJ2-5, with 12 junctional bases fitting TRBD2. Sequencing was done on a sample of PBMCs. This receptor has the CDR3 CASRDLAGGRETQYF. The nucleotides read TGTGCCAGCAGAGATCTAGCGGGGGGGCGAGAGACCCAGTACTTC. The full variable domain, completed from the reference TRBV28 and TRBJ2-5 proteins outside the CDR3, reads DVKVTQSSRYLVKRTGEKVFLECVQDMDHENMFWYRQDPGLGLRLIYFSYDVKMKEKGDIPEGYSVSREKKERFSLILESASTNQTSMYLCASRDLAGGRETQYFGPGTRLLVL.